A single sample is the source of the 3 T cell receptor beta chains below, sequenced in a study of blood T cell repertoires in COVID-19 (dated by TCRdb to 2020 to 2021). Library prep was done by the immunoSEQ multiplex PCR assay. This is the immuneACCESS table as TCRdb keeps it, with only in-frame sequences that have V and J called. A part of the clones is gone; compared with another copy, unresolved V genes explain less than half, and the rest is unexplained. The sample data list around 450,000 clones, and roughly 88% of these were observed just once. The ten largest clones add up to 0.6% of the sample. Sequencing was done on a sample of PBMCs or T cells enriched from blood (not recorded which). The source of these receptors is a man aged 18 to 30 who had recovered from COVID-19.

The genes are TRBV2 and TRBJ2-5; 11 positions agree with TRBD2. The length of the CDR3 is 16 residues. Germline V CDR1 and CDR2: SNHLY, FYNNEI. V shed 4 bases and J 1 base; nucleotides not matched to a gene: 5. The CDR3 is CASSASGGLSQETQYF. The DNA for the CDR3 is TGTGCCAGCAGTGCTAGCGGGGGGCTGTCCCAAGAGACCCAGTACTTC.

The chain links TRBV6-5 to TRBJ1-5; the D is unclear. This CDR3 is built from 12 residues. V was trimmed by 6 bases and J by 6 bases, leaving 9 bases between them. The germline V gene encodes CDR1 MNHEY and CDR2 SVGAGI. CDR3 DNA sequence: TGTGCCAGCAGCGAGGGTTTTCAGCCCCAGCATTTT. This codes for CASSEGFQPQHF.

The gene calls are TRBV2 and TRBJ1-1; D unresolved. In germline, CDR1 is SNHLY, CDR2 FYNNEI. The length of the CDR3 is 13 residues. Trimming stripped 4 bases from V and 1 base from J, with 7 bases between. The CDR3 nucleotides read TGTGCCAGCAGTGTCCAGTGGAACACTGAAGCTTTCTTT. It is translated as CASSVQWNTEAFF.